The 29 T cell receptor beta chains below were found in one sample sequenced in a study of shared clonotypes between healthy human individuals. CD45RO negativity and positive selection for CCR7 defined naive CD8 cells, a population that excluded terminally differentiated effector memory CD45RA+ cells. Only in-frame clones appear in the TCRdb table, and some are missing; sequencing was by immunoSEQ multiplex PCR. The table includes approximately 2,200,000 clones, about 93% detected once. What was sequenced was naive CD8+ T cells from PBMCs. These receptor sequences come from a man younger than 35 in good health. Some clones in this sample may be carry-over from other donors' samples.

J is TRBJ2-7 and V is TRBV9; maybe TRBD2 (6 bases). Trimming stripped 0 bases from V and 7 bases from J, with 17 bases between. The CDR3 extends over 15 amino acids. Germline CDR1 and CDR2: SGDLS and YYNGEE. CDR3 amino acids: CASSVGGDTFYEQYF. For the CDR3, the DNA is TGTGCCAGCAGCGTAGGCGGGGATACCTTCTATGAGCAGTACTTC.

This CDR3 is CASSEGLLVEQYF. CDR3 DNA: TGTGCCAGCAGCGAGGGACTCCTGGTTGAGCAGTACTTC. The chain links TRBV7-6 to TRBJ2-7; D perhaps matches TRBD2 (6 bases). CDR3 length equals 13 residues. Per the germline V gene, CDR1 is SGHVS and CDR2 is FNYEAQ. Trimming pared 5 bases from V and 7 bases from J, leaving 15 bases between. The complete variable domain, with remaining parts taken from reference TRBV7-6 and TRBJ2-7, reads GAGVSQSPRYKVTKRGQDVALRCDPISGHVSLYWYRQALGQGPEFLTYFNYEAQQDKSGLPNDRFSAERPEGSISTLTIQRTEQRDSAMYRCASSEGLLVEQYFGPGTRLTVT.

The chain employs TRBV9 and TRBJ2-1, with 10 bases matching TRBD2. Germline V CDR1 and CDR2: SGDLS, YYNGEE. J gave up 2 bases and V 0 bases, and 8 bases lay outside the gene matches. The CDR3 length is 18 residues. The DNA of the CDR3 is TGTGCCAGCAGCGTAGGTACTAGCGGGATGGGTCCCTACAATGAGCAGTTCTTC. This codes for CASSVGTSGMGPYNEQFF.

V gene TRBV5-6 combines with J gene TRBJ1-1; TRBD1 matches at 8 bases. Per the germline V gene, CDR1 is SGHDT and CDR2 is YYEEEE. V lost 5 bases and J lost 4; bases outside the gene matches: 7. The CDR3 is 14 amino acids. The CDR3 loop is CASRYTGGVTEAFF. The CDR3 bases are TGTGCCAGCAGATATACAGGGGGGGTCACTGAAGCTTTCTTT.

V usage is TRBV11-2 and J usage is TRBJ2-7, with TRBD1 matching 7 bases. The V and J ends lost 2 bases and 5 bases, in that order; junction bases with no gene match: 3. CDR3 length: 13 amino acids. The germline CDR1 and CDR2 sequences are SGHAT and FQNNGV. The CDR3 DNA follows: TGTGCCAGCAGCTTATGGACAGGCCACGAGCAGTACTTC. It yields the protein CASSLWTGHEQYF.

The genes are TRBV6-6 and TRBJ1-2; D is unclear. The V and J ends lost 8 bases and 2 bases respectively, with 18 bases between them. The CDR3 is made up of 15 amino acids. Germline CDR1 is MNHNY and CDR2 is SVGAGI (reference sequence). This CDR3 is CASREILILNYGYTF. Written as DNA, the CDR3 is TGTGCCAGCCGAGAAATCCTAATACTCAACTATGGCTACACCTTC.

The V and J genes are TRBV28 and TRBJ1-4, with D possibly matching TRBD1 (5 bases). Deletions cut 1 base from V and 4 bases from J, with 10 bases between. Germline V gene data show CDR1 as MDHEN and CDR2 as SYDVKM. The CDR3 length is 15 residues. The CDR3 region has the DNA TGTGCCAGCAGTTTATATGCAGGGCGTAATGAAAAACTGTTTTTT. Translating it yields CASSLYAGRNEKLFF.

This chain joins TRBV30 and TRBJ2-7, with TRBD2 identical over 9 bases. This CDR3 spans 15 amino acids. Germline CDR1 is GTSNPN and CDR2 is SVGIG (reference sequence). J lost 6 bases, V lost 0 bases, and 9 bases had no gene match. Written as DNA, the CDR3 is TGTGCCTGGAGTGTCGGAGCTAGCGGGGATCTCGAGCAGTACTTC. Translation gives CAWSVGASGDLEQYF.

This chain connects TRBV9 to TRBJ2-7; no firm D call. The V end was cut by 5 bases, the J end by 2 bases, with 17 bases between. Germline V gives CDR1 SGDLS, CDR2 YYNGEE. The CDR3 runs 15 residues. CDR3 residues: CASSVSTDSTYEQYF. In DNA, the CDR3 is TGTGCCAGCAGTGTGTCGACTGACTCCACCTACGAGCAGTACTTC.

The chain joins TRBV5-4 to TRBJ2-7, with unresolved D. Deletions cut 2 bases from V and 3 bases from J, with 12 bases between. This CDR3 region has 14 residues. Looked up from germline, CDR1 is SGHNT and CDR2 is YYREEE (reference sequence). The CDR3 coding sequence is TGTGCCAGCAGCTTCGGGTACAGATTCTACGAGCAGTACTTC. The encoded protein is CASSFGYRFYEQYF. The variable domain in full, completed from reference TRBV5-4 and TRBJ2-7, reads ETGVTQSPTHLIKTRGQQVTLRCSSQSGHNTVSWYQQALGQGPQFIFQYYREEENGRGNFPPRFSGLQFPNYSSELNVNALELDDSALYLCASSFGYRFYEQYFGPGTRLTVT.

This chain joins TRBV4-1 and TRBJ1-1; D remains ambiguous. V was shortened by 1 base and J by 11 bases, with 11 bases between the two germline ends. The CDR3 is 12 amino acids. The germline V gene encodes CDR1 MGHRA and CDR2 YSYEKL. The chain's CDR3 is CASSQGGEGAFF. The CDR3 nucleotides are TGCGCCAGCAGCCAAGGCGGGGAGGGCGCTTTCTTT.

There are a few counts of this clone. The chain combines TRBV19 with TRBJ1-5; D not certain. This CDR3 comprises 13 residues. The germline V gene has CDR1 LNHDA and CDR2 SQIVND (reference sequence). V was trimmed by 3 bases and J by 6 bases, leaving 9 bases between them. The CDR3 bases are TGTGCCAGTAGTATCATGGACGGTCAGCCCCAGCATTTT. Translated, it gives CASSIMDGQPQHF.

The rearrangement joins TRBV10-3 to TRBJ1-2, with 7 bases matching TRBD1. The germline CDR1 and CDR2 sequences are ENHRY and SYGVKD. The CDR3 totals 13 residues. The V gene end was trimmed by 1 base and the J gene end by 8 bases; junction bases not matched to a gene: 4. The CDR3 sequence: CAISEYQGEGYTF. The CDR3 nucleotides are TGTGCCATCAGTGAGTACCAGGGGGAAGGCTACACCTTC.

The chain employs TRBV13 and TRBJ2-2; TRBD1 agrees at 8 bases. This CDR3 region has 16 residues. The V gene end was trimmed by 5 bases and the J gene end by 1 base; junction bases not matched to a gene: 6. Germline V gives CDR1 PRHDT, CDR2 FYEKMQ (reference sequence). As DNA, the CDR3 is TGTGCCAGCAGCCGTACGGACAGGGTGAACACCGGGGAGCTGTTTTTT. Translating gives CASSRTDRVNTGELFF.

The chain employs TRBV4-1 and TRBJ1-4, with 9 nucleotides matching TRBD1. Germline CDR1 and CDR2: MGHRA and YSYEKL. V was pared by 3 bases and J by 8 bases, with 7 bases of the junction left unmatched. The CDR3 loop spans 15 amino acids. CDR3 in amino acids: CASSQPTGGLEKLFF. The CDR3 DNA reads TGCGCCAGCAGCCAGCCCACAGGGGGCCTGGAAAAACTGTTTTTT.

The V and J genes are TRBV28 and TRBJ1-2; weak D call: TRBD1 (6 bases). Germline-derived CDR1 and CDR2 are MDHEN and SYDVKM. The CDR3 loop spans 16 amino acids. Trimming shortened V by 6 bases and J by 6 bases, and 23 bases separated the two germline ends. CDR3 in DNA: TGTGCCAGCAGCCCTTCCCGGGCAGGGGAAGAAGATGGCTACACCTTC. Encoded protein: CASSPSRAGEEDGYTF.

The chain has TRBV7-9 and TRBJ2-7; D unresolved. Looked up from germline, CDR1 is SEHNR and CDR2 is FQNEAQ (reference sequence). The ends were cut back, 5 bases at V and 0 bases at J, with 11 bases in the middle. This CDR3 is built from 14 residues. DNA for the CDR3: TGTGCCAGCAGCCTCTACGACACCTCCTACGAGCAGTACTTC. Protein sequence: CASSLYDTSYEQYF.

The V and J genes are TRBV14 and TRBJ2-7, with 8 nucleotides matching TRBD1. The CDR3 totals 14 residues. J gave up 8 bases and V 0 bases, and 6 bases lay outside the gene matches. Germline loops: CDR1 SGHDN, CDR2 FVKESK. The CDR3 here is CASSQERQGAKQYF. The CDR3 DNA is TGTGCCAGCAGCCAAGAGCGCCAGGGGGCTAAGCAGTACTTC.

This sequence joins TRBV19 and TRBJ2-5, with D possibly TRBD2 on 6 matching bases. Per germline, CDR1 LNHDA and CDR2 SQIVND (reference sequence). Trimming took off 6 bases at V and 3 bases at J, with 23 bases between the two ends. The CDR3 sequence is 17 residues long. CDR3 DNA sequence: TGTGCCAGTAGCCTGCTTAGGGATGGCGGGGCAAAAGAGACCCAGTACTTC. This codes for CASSLLRDGGAKETQYF.

Only a few counts were recorded for this clone. The chain is built from TRBV6-6 and TRBJ1-1; D is uncertain. Trimming cost V 5 bases and J 7 bases, with 11 bases left between them. The germline V gene has CDR1 MNHNY and CDR2 SVGAGI (reference sequence). The CDR3 has 12 amino acids. This CDR3 is CASSPGTLEAFF. The CDR3 DNA follows: TGTGCCAGCAGTCCCGGAACCCTTGAAGCTTTCTTT.

This chain uses TRBV13 with TRBJ2-1; 10 bases align to TRBD2. Germline-derived CDR1 and CDR2 are PRHDT and FYEKMQ (reference sequence). The CDR3 runs to 15 residues. Germline trimming cut 3 bases from V and 7 bases from J; bases unmatched to any gene: 6. The CDR3 DNA reads as TGTGCCAGCAGCTTCCCTAGCGGGAGTGTTAATGAGCAGTTCTTC. This sequence encodes CASSFPSGSVNEQFF.

The genes are TRBV9 and TRBJ1-3, with TRBD1 as a possible D gene (5 bases). Germline CDR1 SGDLS, CDR2 YYNGEE. The length of the CDR3 is 15 residues. V shed 0 bases and J shed 6 bases, with 13 bases lying between them. The CDR3 loop is CASSVEAGTTNTIYF. For the CDR3, the DNA is TGTGCCAGCAGCGTAGAAGCAGGGACGACAAACACCATATATTTT.

Regarding this clone: The same CDR3 is also encoded by other DNA sequences in this sample. V is TRBV6-1 and J is TRBJ1-2, with D hard to call. The germline CDR1 and CDR2 sequences are MNHNS and SASEGT. The CDR3 runs 14 residues. Trimming pared 6 bases from V and 4 bases from J, leaving 15 bases between. This CDR3 is CASSSNKGLYGYTF. CDR3 sequence (DNA): TGTGCCAGCAGCTCCAATAAAGGTCTCTATGGCTACACCTTC.

This chain links TRBV19 with TRBJ2-1; TRBD2 aligns across 10 bases. Germline V gene data show CDR1 as LNHDA and CDR2 as SQIVND (reference sequence). V gave up 3 bases and J gave up 10 bases; unmatched junction bases: 9. The CDR3 sequence is 15 residues long. The CDR3 region has the DNA TGTGCCAGTAGTATTCGAGCTAGCGGGAGCGGGGAGCAGTTCTTC. This encodes CASSIRASGSGEQFF.

V gene TRBV27 combines with J gene TRBJ2-7; TRBD1 matches at 7 bases. The CDR3 has 16 amino acids. Germline values: CDR1 MNHEY, CDR2 SMNVEV (reference sequence). Trimming removed 7 bases from V and 2 bases from J; junction bases left unmatched: 14. CDR3: CASTPSRGQATYEQYF. Written as DNA, the CDR3 is TGTGCCAGCACCCCTTCAAGGGGGCAGGCCACCTACGAGCAGTACTTC.

The chain uses TRBV6-5 and TRBJ2-5; D ambiguous. CDR1 is MNHEY, CDR2 SVGAGI, per germline. The CDR3 length is 13 residues. The ends were cut back, 8 bases at V and 0 bases at J, with 10 bases in the middle. CDR3 bases: TGTGCCAGCCGTGAGCTAAACCAAGAGACCCAGTACTTC. Protein: CASRELNQETQYF.

This clone came up once. The genes are TRBV18 and TRBJ2-3; TRBD1 is a possible D gene (6 bases). Trimming took off 0 bases at V and 0 bases at J, with 13 bases between the two ends. The CDR3 totals 17 residues. CDR1 and CDR2 from the germline V gene are KGHSH and LQKENI. The CDR3 loop reads CASSPPRDKGSTDTQYF. In DNA form, the CDR3 reads TGTGCCAGCTCACCACCCCGGGACAAGGGGAGCACAGATACGCAGTATTTT.

This chain links TRBV19 with TRBJ1-5; 10 bases align to TRBD1. CDR3 length: 16 residues. The trim removed 2 bases at V and 7 bases at J, leaving 8 bases unmatched. The V gene's germline CDR1 is LNHDA and CDR2 SQIVND (reference sequence). The CDR3 here is CASSITRDRGGQPQHF. CDR3 nucleotides: TGTGCCAGTAGTATAACCCGGGACAGGGGCGGGCAGCCCCAGCATTTT.

With regard to this clone: Distinct nucleotide sequences in the sample also encode this CDR3. This sequence joins TRBV7-9 and TRBJ2-2; D gene ambiguous. Per germline, CDR1 SEHNR and CDR2 FQNEAQ (reference sequence). Trimming cost V 1 base and J 0 bases, with 3 bases left between them. The CDR3 is 14 residues long. The CDR3 sequence is CASSLEANTGELFF. As DNA, the CDR3 is TGTGCCAGCAGCTTAGAGGCGAACACCGGGGAGCTGTTTTTT.